This TCR beta chain was identified during a study of blood T cell repertoires in COVID-19. Study-wide background: The United States, Italy and Spain provided the acute and convalescent COVID-19 samples. The cDNA or gDNA used as material had been derived from T cells, B-cell-depleted T cells, or PBMCs.

How the authors handled the data: Amplification of reference gene primers provided the estimated nucleated cell counts. Profiled with immunoSEQ multiplex PCR; TCRdb holds only in-frame clones, not every one. D and trimming come from the DNA, and the V and J calls and clone size come from that table. The top ten hold approximately 4.3% of the sample, which has under 350,000 clones, approximately 90% seen once. CDR3 size: 14 residues. The germline CDR1 and CDR2 sequences are SQVTM and ANQGSEA. With 7 bases clipped from V and 0 bases from J, the junction kept 1 base outside the gene matches. The sequencing input was peripheral blood. This chain links TRBV29-1 with TRBJ1-4; 11 bases are a match to TRBD1. The TCR originated in a middle-aged man with acute or convalescent COVID-19. The CDR3 spells CSAGQGATNEKLFF. The CDR3 bases are TGCAGCGCGGGACAGGGGGCAACTAATGAAAAACTGTTTTTT.